These 5 T cell receptor beta chains were sequenced from one sample in a study of control samples from healthy donors and cancer patients. Data came from immunoSEQ multiplex PCR; TCRdb stores just in-frame clones and leaves some out. The table lists tens of thousands of clones, more than 85% of them singletons. Input material: blood. All receptors come from a woman between 50 and 59 years old in good health.

V gene TRBV6-5 combines with J gene TRBJ1-3, with a tentative D call TRBD1 (6 bases). CDR1 is MNHEY and CDR2 is SVGAGI in the germline V gene. This CDR3 spans 13 amino acids. The ends were cut back, 6 bases at V and 4 bases at J, with 10 bases in the middle. The CDR3 is CASRLGQGNTIYF. The CDR3 DNA follows: TGTGCCAGCAGGCTCGGACAGGGAAACACCATATATTTT.

The V call is TRBV14, the J call TRBJ2-7; TRBD2 is a possible D gene (5 bases). This CDR3 has 13 amino acids. V gave up 4 bases and J gave up 3 bases, with 10 bases separating them. CDR1 is SGHDN and CDR2 is FVKESK in the germline V gene. DNA for the CDR3: TGTGCCAGCAGCCTACCGGGGTACTACGAGCAGTACTTC. This encodes CASSLPGYYEQYF. Full variable domain (missing parts from reference TRBV14 and TRBJ2-7): EAGVTQFPSHSVIEKGQTVTLRCDPISGHDNLYWYRRVMGKEIKFLLHFVKESKQDESGMPNNRFLAERTGGTYSTLKVQPAELEDSGVYFCASSLPGYYEQYFGPGTRLTVT.

V usage is TRBV18 and J usage is TRBJ1-5; 10 nucleotides line up with TRBD1. Germline V gene lookup returns CDR1 KGHSH and CDR2 LQKENI. The length of the CDR3 is 16 residues. With V trimmed by 3 bases and J by 3 bases, 5 bases remained unmatched. The CDR3 nucleotides are TGTGCCAGCTCACCTCCCGGGACAGGGGTCAATCAGCCCCAGCATTTT. Translating it yields CASSPPGTGVNQPQHF.

The genes are TRBV5-1 and TRBJ2-1; D is undetermined. The CDR3 totals 16 residues. Trimming took off 6 bases at V and 0 bases at J, with 16 bases between the two ends. Germline V CDR1 and CDR2: SGHRS, YFSETQ. The CDR3 nucleotides read TGCGCCAGCACCTGGACCGGCTCGAGCTCCTACAATGAGCAGTTCTTC. Amino acids: CASTWTGSSSYNEQFF.

The chain is built from TRBV5-1 and TRBJ2-1, with a tentative D call TRBD1 (5 bases). V lost 4 bases, J lost 7 bases, and 15 bases lay in between. From germline, CDR1 is SGHRS and CDR2 YFSETQ. The CDR3 is made up of 14 amino acids. The CDR3 loop reads CASSPYGAKNEQFF. Here the CDR3 DNA reads TGCGCCAGCAGCCCCTATGGGGCTAAGAATGAGCAGTTCTTC.